This T cell receptor beta chain was recorded in a study of beta chain features in type 1 diabetes. Study summary: Cell yields, gender and age were similar in healthy donors and patients.

Investigators reverse transcribed all isolated RNA, so they sequenced expressed TCRB transcripts. Method: immunoSEQ multiplex PCR; TCRdb's copy keeps in-frame clones and lacks some. The sample contains about 140,000 clones, around a tenth of which appear only once. Study-level results: TCRB CDR3s were moderately but significantly shorter in Type 1 diabetes patients in all four CD4+ subsets.

Comment on this clone: The target antigen is unknown.

V lost 0 bases and J lost 4, with 9 bases in between. Germline CDR1 and CDR2: LGHNA and YSLEER. The CDR3 sequence is 14 residues long. The sequence was collected from a middle-aged woman in good health. The specimen sequenced was central memory CD4+ T cells from blood. The chain recombines TRBV4-3 with TRBJ2-5; a weak D match, TRBD1 (7 bases). The CDR3 DNA is TGCGCCAGCAGCCAAGAGGAGGGGGCAGAGACCCAGTACTTC. Translated: CASSQEEGAETQYF.